This T cell receptor (beta chain) was retrieved from a study of blood T cell repertoires in COVID-19. With V trimmed by 4 bases and J by 5 bases, 9 bases remained unmatched. Germline CDR1 and CDR2: MNHEY and SMNVEV (reference sequence). The CDR3 consists of 15 residues. Data came from immunoSEQ multiplex PCR; TCRdb stores just in-frame clones and leaves some out. The sample has 200,000 to 300,000 clones; around 86% are singletons. The sequence came from a woman aged 55-69 years with COVID-19, enrolled during active disease. Material for sequencing was peripheral blood. V gene TRBV27 combines with J gene TRBJ2-5, with 8 bases identical to TRBD2. For the CDR3, the DNA is TGTGCCAGCAGTTCCCAAACTAGCGGAGCGGAGACCCAGTACTTC. This encodes CASSSQTSGAETQYF.